This TCR beta chain was retrieved from a study of T cell responses to AZD1222 COVID-19 vaccine. Assay used: immunoSEQ multiplex PCR; TCRdb lists only in-frame clones, some missing. The sample carries approximately 150,000 clones, roughly nine tenths recorded once. The study's findings and limits: Among AZD1222 vaccinees, only five or six were seropositive at baseline. Nearly half of the spike-specific TCRs reportedly recognize variant regions that carry no mutations. The breadth and depth of Spike-specific TCRs increased once two AZD1222 doses had been given.

As concerns this clone: Its antigen is not known.

The sample in question was peripheral blood, obtained 28 days after the second dose of the MenACWY control vaccine. The receptor was derived from an adult who received the MenACWY meningococcal vaccine as a control.

The CDR3 DNA reads as TGTGCCAGCAGTTCCACGTCCTACAATGAGCAGTTCTTC. The encoded protein is CASSSTSYNEQFF. V gene TRBV6-5 combines with J gene TRBJ2-1; D is undetermined. This CDR3 region has 13 residues. Trimming cost V 4 bases and J 1 base, with 5 bases left between them. The germline V gene has CDR1 MNHEY and CDR2 SVGAGI.